This T cell receptor beta chain derives from a study of blood T cell repertoires in COVID-19. Across the whole study: Nucleic acid was either cDNA or gDNA, and it came from T cells, B-cell-depleted T cells, or PBMCs.

Per the authors' pipeline: Reference gene primers were amplified, and this amplification served to estimate nucleated cell counts. TCRdb's copy holds only in-frame clones and misses some; the assay was immunoSEQ multiplex PCR. The V and J calls and clone size are taken from that table; D and trimming were inferred from the DNA. The data contain about 250,000 clones, roughly 80% of them singletons. The Seattle site enrolled patients during active infection and followed them longitudinally. This clone occurred a few times. V gave up 5 bases and J gave up 11 bases, with 16 bases separating them. The CDR3 is 13 residues long. In germline, CDR1 is SGHTA, CDR2 FQGTGA.

The sequence was obtained from a person aged 70 to 80 with COVID-19, enrolled during active disease. Material for sequencing was peripheral blood. The genes are TRBV7-3 and TRBJ1-5, with D possibly TRBD1 on 6 matching bases. The CDR3, as DNA: TGTGCCAGCAGCCGGGACACCCTGGCGGCCCAGCATTTT. Protein product: CASSRDTLAAQHF. Full variable domain (remainder filled in from reference TRBV7-3 and TRBJ1-5): GAGVSQTPSNKVTEKGKYVELRCDPISGHTALYWYRQSLGQGPEFLIYFQGTGAADDSGLPNDRFFAVRPEGSVSTLKIQRTERGDSAVYLCASSRDTLAAQHFGDGTRLSIL.